This T cell receptor (beta chain) was observed in a study of T cells in Graves' hyperthyroidism and ophthalmopathy. Findings and caveats of the study: Separating ophthalmopathy from stable hyperthyroidism was achieved by a 13 V-J model.

This clonotype has at least ten counts. Its antigen is unidentified. Researchers amplified the TCR beta CDR3 regions from RNA transcripts. TCR CDR3 underwent first-round RT-PCR with the HTBI primer set. TCRdb reanalysed the multiplex PCR reads using MiXCR and keeps one entry per CDR3 protein. This table has about 640,000 distinct CDR3 sequences, around 20% appearing once. The CDR3 length is 13 residues. V was clipped by 0 bases and J by 6 bases, with 5 bases between them. Germline V gene sequence: CDR1 LGHDT, CDR2 YNNKEL (reference sequence). Any patient presenting with uncontrolled infection, other autoimmune disease, pregnancy or lactation was left out.

The sequencing input was blood. V usage is TRBV3-1 and J usage is TRBJ2-2; the D is unclear. The TCR originated in a man under 40 with Graves' ophthalmopathy. The CDR3 sequence: CASSQDSPGELFF. CDR3 nucleotide sequence: TGTGCCAGCAGCCAAGATTCTCCCGGGGAGCTGTTTTTT.